The sequence of this T cell receptor beta chain was determined in a study of cytomegalovirus exposure and HLA in healthy donors. As to this clone: What it recognizes is unknown.

V was pared by 4 bases and J by 3 bases, with 6 bases of the junction left unmatched. CDR1 is SEHNR and CDR2 is FQNEAQ in the germline V gene (reference sequence). The CDR3 has 15 residues. The PCR employed 60 Vbeta primers together with 13 Jbeta primers. Original handling: An analysis performed later counted roughly 79 million unique TCR beta chains (approximately 11 million of them shared). The assay was immunoSEQ multiplex PCR, and TCRdb's table has in-frame clones only and misses some. V, J and clone size are those of that table, while D and trimming were read from the DNA. The repertoire includes tens of thousands of clones, less than 85% of them detected once, and approximately 2.8% sits in the top ten. Whole-study results and caveats: The only immune exposure information that was available was CMV serostatus. In a later analysis, HLA-associated beta chains showed higher expansion and lower generation probabilities than comparable chains. Some segments of the V type, notably TRBV6-2 and TRBV6-3, were excluded as indistinguishable.

The chain has TRBV7-9 and TRBJ2-4, with 7 nucleotides matching TRBD1. Material for sequencing was PBMCs. The sequence was collected from a woman aged 18-35 years in good health and CMV-seronegative. Here the CDR3 DNA reads TGTGCCAGCAGCTCCTCCGACAGGGACAAAAACATTCAGTACTTC. Its protein is CASSSSDRDKNIQYF.